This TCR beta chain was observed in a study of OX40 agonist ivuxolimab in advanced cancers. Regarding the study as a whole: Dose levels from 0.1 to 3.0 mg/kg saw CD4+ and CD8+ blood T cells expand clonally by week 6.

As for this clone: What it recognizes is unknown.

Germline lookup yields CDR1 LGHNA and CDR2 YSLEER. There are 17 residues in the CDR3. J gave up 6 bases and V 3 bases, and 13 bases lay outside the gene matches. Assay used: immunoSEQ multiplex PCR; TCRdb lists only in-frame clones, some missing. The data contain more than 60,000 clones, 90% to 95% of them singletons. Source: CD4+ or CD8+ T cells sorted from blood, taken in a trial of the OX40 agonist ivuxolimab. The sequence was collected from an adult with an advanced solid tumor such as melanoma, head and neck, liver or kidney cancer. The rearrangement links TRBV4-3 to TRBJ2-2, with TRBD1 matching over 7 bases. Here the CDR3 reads CASSHPARDSSSGELFF. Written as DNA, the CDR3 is TGCGCCAGCAGCCATCCCGCCCGGGACAGTTCATCCGGGGAGCTGTTTTTT.